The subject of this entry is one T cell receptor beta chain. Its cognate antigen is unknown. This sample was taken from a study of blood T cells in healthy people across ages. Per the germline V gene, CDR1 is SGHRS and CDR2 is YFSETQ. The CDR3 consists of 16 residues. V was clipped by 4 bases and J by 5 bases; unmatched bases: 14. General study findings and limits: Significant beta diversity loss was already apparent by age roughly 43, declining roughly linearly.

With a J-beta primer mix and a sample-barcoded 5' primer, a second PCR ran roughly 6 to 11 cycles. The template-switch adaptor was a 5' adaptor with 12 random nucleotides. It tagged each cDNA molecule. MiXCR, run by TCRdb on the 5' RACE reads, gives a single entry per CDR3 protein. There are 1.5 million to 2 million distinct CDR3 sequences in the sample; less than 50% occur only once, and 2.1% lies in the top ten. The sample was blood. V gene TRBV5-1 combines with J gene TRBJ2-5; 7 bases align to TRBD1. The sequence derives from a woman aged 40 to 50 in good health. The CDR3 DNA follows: TGCGCCAGCAGCCCCCCACTGACAGGGTTACGCGAGACCCAGTACTTC. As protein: CASSPPLTGLRETQYF.